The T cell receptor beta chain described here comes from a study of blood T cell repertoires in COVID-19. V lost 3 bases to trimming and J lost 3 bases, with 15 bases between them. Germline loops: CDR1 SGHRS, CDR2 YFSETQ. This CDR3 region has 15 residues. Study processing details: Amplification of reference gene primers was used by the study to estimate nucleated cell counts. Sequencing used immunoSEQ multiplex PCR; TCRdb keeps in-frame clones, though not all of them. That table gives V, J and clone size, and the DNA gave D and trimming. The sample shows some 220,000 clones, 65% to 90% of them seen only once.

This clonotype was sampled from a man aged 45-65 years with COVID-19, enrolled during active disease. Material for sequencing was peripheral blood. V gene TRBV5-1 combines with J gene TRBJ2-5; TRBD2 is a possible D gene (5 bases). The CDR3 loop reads CASSSSSTGKETQYF. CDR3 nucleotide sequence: TGCGCCAGCAGCTCCTCTAGTACGGGGAAAGAGACCCAGTACTTC.